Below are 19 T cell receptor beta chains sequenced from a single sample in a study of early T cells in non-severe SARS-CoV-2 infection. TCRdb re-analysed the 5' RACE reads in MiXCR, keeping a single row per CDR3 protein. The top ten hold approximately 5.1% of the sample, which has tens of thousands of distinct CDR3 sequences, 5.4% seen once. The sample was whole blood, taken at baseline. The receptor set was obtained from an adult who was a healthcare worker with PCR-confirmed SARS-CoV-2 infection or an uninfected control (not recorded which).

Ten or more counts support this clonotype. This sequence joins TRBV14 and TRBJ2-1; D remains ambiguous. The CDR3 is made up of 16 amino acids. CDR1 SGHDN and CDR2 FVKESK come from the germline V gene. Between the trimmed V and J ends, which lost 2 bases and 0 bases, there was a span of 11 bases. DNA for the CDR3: TGTGCCAGCAGCCAACTCCGGGCTAGCTCCTACAATGAGCAGTTCTTC. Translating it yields CASSQLRASSYNEQFF. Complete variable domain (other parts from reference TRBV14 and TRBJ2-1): EAGVTQFPSHSVIEKGQTVTLRCDPISGHDNLYWYRRVMGKEIKFLLHFVKESKQDESGMPNNRFLAERTGGTYSTLKVQPAELEDSGVYFCASSQLRASSYNEQFFGPGTRLTVL.

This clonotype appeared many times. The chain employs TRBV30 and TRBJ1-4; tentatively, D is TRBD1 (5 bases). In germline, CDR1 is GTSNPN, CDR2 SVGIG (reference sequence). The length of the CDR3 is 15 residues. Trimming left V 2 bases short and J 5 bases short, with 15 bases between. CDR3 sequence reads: CAWSLGTTPNEKLFF. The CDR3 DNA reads TGTGCCTGGAGTTTAGGGACTACGCCGAATGAAAAACTGTTTTTT.

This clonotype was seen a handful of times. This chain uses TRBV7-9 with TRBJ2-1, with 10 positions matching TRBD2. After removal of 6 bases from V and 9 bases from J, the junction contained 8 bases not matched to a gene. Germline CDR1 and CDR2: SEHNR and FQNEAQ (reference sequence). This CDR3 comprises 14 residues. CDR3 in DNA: TGTGCCAGCAGACCAGCGGGAGGGAGTAGTGAGCAGTTCTTC. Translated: CASRPAGGSSEQFF.

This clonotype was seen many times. The CDR3 is CAISSPDLQKAKLNTEAFF. DNA of the CDR3: TGTGCCATCAGTTCCCCAGACTTACAGAAAGCCAAGCTTAACACTGAAGCTTTCTTT. The chain recombines TRBV10-3 with TRBJ1-1; D not certain. From germline, CDR1 is ENHRY and CDR2 SYGVKD. This CDR3 spans 19 amino acids. Trimming took 5 bases from V and 2 from J, leaving 27 bases between them.

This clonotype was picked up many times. This CDR3 reads CASSLLGEGKNIQYF. CDR3 in DNA: TGTGCCAGCAGTTTACTAGGGGAAGGCAAAAACATTCAGTACTTC. V gene TRBV27 combines with J gene TRBJ2-4, with a weak D call TRBD1 (5 bases). Germline V lookup: CDR1 MNHEY, CDR2 SMNVEV (reference sequence). Deletions cut 2 bases from V and 3 bases from J, with 11 bases between. This CDR3 has 15 residues.

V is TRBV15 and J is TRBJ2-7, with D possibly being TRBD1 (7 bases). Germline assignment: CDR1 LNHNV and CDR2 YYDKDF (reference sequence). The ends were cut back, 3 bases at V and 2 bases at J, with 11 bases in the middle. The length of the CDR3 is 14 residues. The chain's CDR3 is CATSRGRGAYEQYF. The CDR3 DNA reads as TGTGCCACCAGCAGGGGCAGGGGGGCCTACGAGCAGTACTTC.

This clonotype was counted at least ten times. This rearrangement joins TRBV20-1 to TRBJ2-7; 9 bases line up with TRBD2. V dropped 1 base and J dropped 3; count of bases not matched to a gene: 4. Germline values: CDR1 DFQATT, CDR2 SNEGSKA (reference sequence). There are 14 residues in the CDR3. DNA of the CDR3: TGCAGTGCTAGAGCTAGCGGGATTCTCTACGAGCAGTACTTC. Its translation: CSARASGILYEQYF.

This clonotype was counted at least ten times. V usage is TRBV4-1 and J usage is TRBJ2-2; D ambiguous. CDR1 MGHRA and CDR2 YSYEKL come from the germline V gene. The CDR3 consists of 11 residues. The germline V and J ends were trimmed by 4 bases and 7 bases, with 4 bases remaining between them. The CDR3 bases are TGCGCCAGCAGCCGGGGCGGGGAGCTGTTTTTT. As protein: CASSRGGELFF.

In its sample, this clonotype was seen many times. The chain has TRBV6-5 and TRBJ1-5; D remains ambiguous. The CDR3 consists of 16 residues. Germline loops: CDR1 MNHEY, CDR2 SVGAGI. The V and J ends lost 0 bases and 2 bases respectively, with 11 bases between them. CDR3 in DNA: TGTGCCAGCAGTTACTCGAGGGAGGTGGGCAATCAGCCCCAGCATTTT. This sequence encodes CASSYSREVGNQPQHF.

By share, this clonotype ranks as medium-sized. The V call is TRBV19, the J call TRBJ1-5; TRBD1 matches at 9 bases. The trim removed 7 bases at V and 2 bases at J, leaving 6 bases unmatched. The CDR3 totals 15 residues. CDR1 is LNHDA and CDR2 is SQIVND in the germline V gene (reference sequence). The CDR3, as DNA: TGTGCCAGTAAGGGGGGACAGGGTGGCAATCAGCCCCAGCATTTT. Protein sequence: CASKGGQGGNQPQHF.

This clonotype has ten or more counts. Here the CDR3 reads CASSSHGVLGTEAFF. In DNA, the CDR3 is TGTGCCAGCAGTTCGCACGGGGTTTTGGGCACTGAAGCTTTCTTT. The chain uses TRBV12-3 or TRBV12-4 and TRBJ1-1; D gene uncertain. The CDR3 has 15 amino acids. Trimming took off 4 bases at V and 4 bases at J, with 16 bases between the two ends.

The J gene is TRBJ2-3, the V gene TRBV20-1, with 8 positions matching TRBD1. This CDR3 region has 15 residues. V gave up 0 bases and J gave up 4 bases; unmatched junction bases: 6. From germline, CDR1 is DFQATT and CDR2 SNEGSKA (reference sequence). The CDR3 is CSAREGGRGPDTQYF. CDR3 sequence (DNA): TGCAGTGCTAGAGAAGGTGGCAGGGGGCCAGATACGCAGTATTTT.

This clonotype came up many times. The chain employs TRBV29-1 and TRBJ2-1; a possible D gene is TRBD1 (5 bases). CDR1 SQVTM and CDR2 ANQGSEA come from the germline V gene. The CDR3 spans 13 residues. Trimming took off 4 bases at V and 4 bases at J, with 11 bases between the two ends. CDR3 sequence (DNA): TGCAGCGTTGGCCAGGGCACATACAATGAGCAGTTCTTC. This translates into CSVGQGTYNEQFF.

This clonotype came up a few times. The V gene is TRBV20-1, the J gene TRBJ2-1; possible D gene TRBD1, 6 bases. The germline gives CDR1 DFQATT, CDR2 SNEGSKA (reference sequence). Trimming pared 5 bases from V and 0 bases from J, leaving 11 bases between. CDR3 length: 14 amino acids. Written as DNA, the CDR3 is TGCAGTGCTTCCGGGACACGCTCCTACAATGAGCAGTTCTTC. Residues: CSASGTRSYNEQFF.

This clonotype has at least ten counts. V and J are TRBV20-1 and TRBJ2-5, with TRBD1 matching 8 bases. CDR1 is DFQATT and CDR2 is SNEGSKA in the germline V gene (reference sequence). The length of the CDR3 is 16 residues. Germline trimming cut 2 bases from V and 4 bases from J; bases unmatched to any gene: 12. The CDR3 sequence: CSARPGQGPQPETQYF. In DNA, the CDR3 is TGCAGTGCTAGACCCGGACAGGGACCCCAACCAGAGACCCAGTACTTC.

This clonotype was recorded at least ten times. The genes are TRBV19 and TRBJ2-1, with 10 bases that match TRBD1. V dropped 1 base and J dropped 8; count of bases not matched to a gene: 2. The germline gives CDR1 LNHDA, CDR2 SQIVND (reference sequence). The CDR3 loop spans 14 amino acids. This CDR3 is CASSIAGTGDEQFF. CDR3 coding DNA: TGTGCCAGTAGTATAGCCGGGACAGGGGATGAGCAGTTCTTC.

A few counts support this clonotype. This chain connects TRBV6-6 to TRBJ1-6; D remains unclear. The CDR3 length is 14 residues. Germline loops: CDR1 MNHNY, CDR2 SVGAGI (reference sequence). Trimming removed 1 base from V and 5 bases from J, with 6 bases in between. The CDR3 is CASSYWSDNSPLHF. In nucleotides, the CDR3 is TGTGCCAGCAGTTACTGGTCAGATAATTCACCCCTCCACTTT.

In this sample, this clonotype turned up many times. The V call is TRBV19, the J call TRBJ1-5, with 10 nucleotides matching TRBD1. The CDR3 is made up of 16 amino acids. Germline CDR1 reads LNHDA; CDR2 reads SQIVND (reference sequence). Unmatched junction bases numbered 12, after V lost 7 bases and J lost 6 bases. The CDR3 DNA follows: TGTGCCAGTACCTCTCCGAGGGGACAGGGGACTCAGCCCCAGCATTTT. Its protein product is CASTSPRGQGTQPQHF.

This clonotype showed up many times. This CDR3 reads CASSSAVVETQYF. CDR3 in DNA: TGTGCCAGCAGTTCCGCGGTTGTAGAGACCCAGTACTTC. The chain combines TRBV27 with TRBJ2-5; D is unresolved. The CDR3 length is 13 residues. Germline V lookup: CDR1 MNHEY, CDR2 SMNVEV (reference sequence). V lost 4 bases to trimming and J lost 4 bases, with 10 bases between them.